The 15 T cell receptor beta chains below all came from one sample that was sequenced in a study of T-cell reconstitution after alpha-beta-depleted transplantation in children. Study-level results: It was reported that alpha-beta T cells came from several hundred expanded graft clones (about two months after transplant).

Preparation of the TCRbeta library used unique molecular identifiers. TCRdb reanalysed the PCR reads using MiXCR and keeps one entry per CDR3 protein. The repertoire holds about 32,000 distinct CDR3 sequences, around 7% seen once, with about 27% in the top ten. No antigen has been assigned to these receptors. The sample was peripheral blood, taken 60 days after TCRalphabeta/CD19-depleted stem cell transplant. The source of these receptors is a child younger than two who had a stem cell transplant for acute myeloid leukemia, so the T cells may come from the graft donor.

V is TRBV6-2 or TRBV6-3 and J is TRBJ2-1; D is ambiguous. V lost 6 bases, J lost 7 bases, and 10 bases lay in between. CDR1 is MNHEY, CDR2 SVGEGT, per germline. The CDR3 is 12 residues long. As DNA, the CDR3 is TGTGCCAGCAGGGCGAGGAAGAATGAGCAGTTCTTC. Translating gives CASRARKNEQFF.

This clonotype was seen ten or more times. V usage is TRBV11-2 and J usage is TRBJ2-3; 14 positions agree with TRBD2. V trimming: 7 bases; J trimming: 4 bases; junction bases outside the gene matches: 16. Germline V gene data show CDR1 as SGHAT and CDR2 as FQNNGV. This CDR3 is built from 19 residues. The chain's CDR3 is CASKGFGTSGRGGADTQYF. CDR3 DNA sequence: TGTGCCAGCAAAGGATTCGGGACTAGCGGGAGAGGGGGCGCAGATACGCAGTATTTT.

In this sample, this clonotype turned up many times. This sequence joins TRBV20-1 and TRBJ2-7; 8 nucleotides align to TRBD2. Germline V lookup: CDR1 DFQATT, CDR2 SNEGSKA (reference sequence). This CDR3 region has 17 residues. V lost 0 bases and J lost 2; bases outside the gene matches: 12. The CDR3 loop is CSARDIWERGPTYEQYF. As DNA, the CDR3 is TGCAGTGCTAGAGATATTTGGGAGCGGGGGCCTACCTACGAGCAGTACTTC.

The V call is TRBV6-1, the J call TRBJ2-5, with 7 bases lining up with TRBD2. The germline V gene has CDR1 MNHNS and CDR2 SASEGT. V shed 6 bases and J 2 bases; nucleotides not matched to a gene: 9. The CDR3 covers 15 residues. The CDR3 protein is CASRFGAGVQETQYF. The CDR3 DNA reads TGTGCCAGCAGGTTCGGGGCGGGGGTTCAAGAGACCCAGTACTTC.

This clonotype was picked up many times. The chain has TRBV9 and TRBJ2-4, with TRBD2 as a possible D gene (6 bases). Deletions cut 4 bases from V and 0 bases from J, with 14 bases between. The CDR3 is 16 residues long. Per the germline V gene, CDR1 is SGDLS and CDR2 is YYNGEE. The CDR3 is CASSPQGGVAKNIQYF. For the CDR3, the DNA is TGTGCCAGCAGCCCCCAAGGAGGGGTAGCCAAAAACATTCAGTACTTC.

The table lists this clonotype with many counts. The CDR3 reads CATSDSRRGRVYNEQFF. CDR3 coding DNA: TGTGCCACCAGTGATTCCCGCAGGGGACGAGTGTACAATGAGCAGTTCTTC. The J gene is TRBJ2-1, the V gene TRBV24-1; tentative D call: TRBD1 (6 bases). This CDR3 spans 17 amino acids. Between the trimmed V and J ends, which lost 2 bases and 4 bases, there was a span of 17 bases. Germline-derived CDR1 and CDR2 are KGHDR and SFDVKD.

This clonotype showed up many times. The chain employs TRBV5-6 and TRBJ1-2, with D hard to call. Trimming pared 3 bases from V and 4 bases from J, leaving 10 bases between. The CDR3 loop spans 13 amino acids. Looked up from germline, CDR1 is SGHDT and CDR2 is YYEEEE. In DNA, the CDR3 is TGTGCCAGCAGCTCGGCTATTTCCTATGGCTACACCTTC. Translated, it gives CASSSAISYGYTF.

This clonotype was counted at least ten times. The chain combines TRBV6-1 with TRBJ2-6, with unresolved D. This CDR3 comprises 14 residues. Trimming took 8 bases from V and 0 from J, leaving 8 bases between them. Germline CDR1 is MNHNS and CDR2 is SASEGT. The CDR3 DNA follows: TGTGCCAGCGCCGTGAGCTCTGGGGCCAACGTCCTGACTTTC. Its protein product is CASAVSSGANVLTF.

With regard to this clonotype: A much larger clonotype is one base distant, so this may be a read error. This sequence joins TRBV5-1 and TRBJ2-7; D may be TRBD1 or TRBD2 (5 bases each). This CDR3 region has 13 residues. V was cut by 4 bases and J by 0 bases, with 8 bases left in between. Germline V CDR1 and CDR2: SGHRS, YFSETQ. Here the CDR3 reads CASSRGSSYEQYF. CDR3 DNA: TGCGCCAGCAGCCGGGGCAGCTCCTACGAGCAGTACTTC.

Ten or more counts support this clonotype. The rearrangement joins TRBV24-1 to TRBJ2-3; 9 positions agree with TRBD1. CDR1 is KGHDR, CDR2 SFDVKD, per germline. The CDR3 runs 15 residues. J gave up 3 bases and V 3 bases, and 3 bases lay outside the gene matches. CDR3 amino acids: CATSDGDRVTDTQYF. DNA for the CDR3: TGTGCCACCAGTGATGGGGACAGGGTAACAGATACGCAGTATTTT.

This clonotype was seen repeatedly, ten times or more. The chain combines TRBV27 with TRBJ2-1; 9 nucleotides line up with TRBD1. Per germline, CDR1 MNHEY and CDR2 SMNVEV (reference sequence). The junction had 14 bases not matched to a gene; V was cut back by 8 bases and J by 6 bases. This CDR3 region has 16 residues. The CDR3 nucleotides are TGTGCCAGCTCCTTTTTGGGGACAGGGTCCAGCAATGAGCAGTTCTTC. Translation gives CASSFLGTGSSNEQFF.

The rearrangement uses TRBV7-9 and TRBJ1-2; tentatively, D is TRBD1 (5 bases). The CDR3 extends over 14 amino acids. With 4 bases removed from V and 4 bases from J, the gap between germline ends came to 13 bases. Germline-derived CDR1 and CDR2 are SEHNR and FQNEAQ (reference sequence). CDR3 DNA: TGTGCCAGCAGCTGGGGACCTGGCCCCTATGGCTACACCTTC. Amino acid sequence: CASSWGPGPYGYTF.

The sample holds many counts of this clonotype. The chain combines TRBV4-2 with TRBJ2-7; D could derive from TRBD1 or TRBD2 (5 bases each). Germline V gives CDR1 LGHNA, CDR2 YNFKEQ. CDR3 length: 17 amino acids. V dropped 0 bases and J dropped 5 bases, with 20 bases sitting between them. For the CDR3, the DNA is TGTGCCAGCAGCCAAGATCCTGGGGGAGAGGTCGAGAACGAGCAGTACTTC. Translated, it gives CASSQDPGGEVENEQYF.

This clonotype was seen only a few times. The chain employs TRBV6-2 or TRBV6-3 and TRBJ1-2, with 8 bases that match TRBD1. The CDR3 totals 14 residues. J was trimmed by 6 bases and V by 0 bases; bases with no gene match: 3. Germline assignment: CDR1 MNHEY and CDR2 SVGEGT. CDR3 in DNA: TGTGCCAGCAGTTACTCCAGGGGGCAAGATGGCTACACCTTC. Its translation is CASSYSRGQDGYTF.

This clonotype was counted many times. The J gene is TRBJ2-7, the V gene TRBV28, with D possibly being TRBD2 (5 bases). This CDR3 is built from 14 residues. Between the trimmed V and J ends, which lost 6 bases and 1 base, there was a span of 13 bases. The germline CDR1 and CDR2 sequences are MDHEN and SYDVKM. The CDR3 spells CASSLDFFSYEQYF. The CDR3 DNA is TGTGCCAGCAGCCTGGACTTCTTTTCCTACGAGCAGTACTTC.